The clone carrying this T cell receptor beta chain was counted ten times or more. The target antigen is unknown. The sequenced template was RNA, covering the TCR beta CDR3 region. RT-PCR in the first round used HTBI primers; a second-round multiplex PCR followed. TCRdb re-derived calls from the multiplex PCR reads in MiXCR, one entry per CDR3 protein. The table has some 400,000 distinct CDR3 sequences, 18% seen once; the top ten hold around 1.6%. The germline V gene has CDR1 DFQATT and CDR2 SNEGSKA (reference sequence). V shed 4 bases and J 0 bases; nucleotides not matched to a gene: 2. The CDR3 runs to 13 residues. This sample was taken from a study of Graves' ophthalmopathy and Graves' hyperthyroidism. The study enrolled ophthalmopathy donors with moderate-to-severe activity, CAS ≥3, NOSPECS ≥4 and duration under 3 months. Study results and limitations: Using 13 signatures, a model distinguished ophthalmopathy from stable hyperthyroidism, reaching roughly 90% sensitivity and 81.08% specificity. Sensitivity of about 67% and specificity of approximately 72% were achieved by the model that predicted ophthalmopathy progression. Most thyroid clonotypes with frequency above 0.001 were detected in blood too.

The sample consisted of peripheral blood. This sequence originates from a woman aged 18 to 35 with Graves' ophthalmopathy. This chain uses TRBV20-1 with TRBJ1-1, with 7 bases lining up with TRBD1. CDR3 amino acids: CSATGQMNTEAFF. The CDR3 bases are TGCAGTGCTACGGGACAGATGAACACTGAAGCTTTCTTT.